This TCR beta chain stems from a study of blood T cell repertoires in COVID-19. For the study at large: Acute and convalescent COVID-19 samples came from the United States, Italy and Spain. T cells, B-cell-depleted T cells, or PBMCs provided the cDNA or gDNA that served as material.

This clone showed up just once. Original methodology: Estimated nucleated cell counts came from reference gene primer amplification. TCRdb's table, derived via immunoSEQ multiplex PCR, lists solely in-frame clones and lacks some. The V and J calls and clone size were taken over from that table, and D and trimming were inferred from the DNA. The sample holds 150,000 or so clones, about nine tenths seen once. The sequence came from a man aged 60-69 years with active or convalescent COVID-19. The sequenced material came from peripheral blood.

The CDR3 nucleotides are TGTGCCAGCAGTTTAACGGGCAGGGTAGGGGCTAACTATGGCTACACCTTC. Translation gives CASSLTGRVGANYGYTF. The chain couples TRBV27 to TRBJ1-2; the D gene is possibly TRBD1 (5 bases). Germline V CDR1 and CDR2: MNHEY, SMNVEV (reference sequence). The CDR3 has 17 residues. With 2 bases removed from V and 0 bases from J, the gap between germline ends came to 16 bases.